Listed below are T cell receptor beta chains from one sample, sequenced in a study of post-analysis software for immune sequencing data. TCRdb processed the PCR reads anew with MiXCR; each CDR3 protein has one entry. This sample has fewer than 900,000 distinct CDR3 sequences; just over 45% occur once, and the top ten carry roughly 4.9%. Sequenced material: blood. These receptors were collected from a girl aged 10 to 17 with multiple sclerosis. The CDR3 runs from the conserved cysteine through the conserved F or W.

V gene	J gene	CDR3 protein
TRBV5-1	TRBJ1-1	CASSFDITEAFF
TRBV18	TRBJ1-1	CASSPWGRGGTTEAFF
TRBV7-2	TRBJ2-4	CASSLGGGAGNIQYF
TRBV4-2	TRBJ2-3	CASSSEDRVSTDTQYF
TRBV29-1	TRBJ1-4	CSVAPLAGEGTNEKLFF
TRBV12-3/TRBV12-4	TRBJ2-1	CASSLGGRGWSNEQFF
TRBV5-1	TRBJ2-5	CASSAAGQGAETQYF
TRBV7-2	TRBJ1-1	CASIRRGSEAFF
TRBV4-2	TRBJ2-1	CASSQTSSWEGSYNEQFF
TRBV21-1	TRBJ2-3	CASSKELGAPTDTQYF
TRBV7-9	TRBJ2-7	CASSHNEQYF
TRBV20-1	TRBJ2-7	CSARRQGGEQYF
TRBV20-1	TRBJ2-7	CSASMTGSSYEQYF
TRBV4-3	TRBJ2-1	CASSQNAPSSYNEQFF
TRBV10-3	TRBJ1-2	CAISEKRSGVGYTF
TRBV20-1	TRBJ2-5	CSGTPPGTSGETQYF
TRBV5-1	TRBJ1-4	CASSAFRGAAEKLFF
TRBV10-3	TRBJ2-4	CAISYRVMDIQYF
TRBV27	TRBJ2-1	CAVSDGTYNEQFF
TRBV6-5	TRBJ2-1	CASSYSANGYNEQFF
TRBV12-3/TRBV12-4	TRBJ2-7	CASSFGQPRSYEQYF
TRBV29-1	.	CSVEGASGTYEQYF
TRBV7-2	TRBJ1-5	CASSLGRQTNQPQHF
TRBV9	TRBJ2-1	CASSVVPEGFVEQFF
TRBV29-1	TRBJ2-1	CSVDEPWELAGESEQFF
TRBV20-1	TRBJ2-5	CSALTGTSQETQYF
TRBV20-1	TRBJ2-6	CSAVGGVGANVLTF
TRBV12-3/TRBV12-4	TRBJ2-1	CASSLLGAHNEQFF
TRBV5-1	TRBJ2-7	CASSGQPYGQYF
TRBV6-2/TRBV6-3	TRBJ2-5	CASSYRELGGTQYF
TRBV5-1	TRBJ2-4	CASSLDRVKNIQYF
TRBV20-1	TRBJ1-2	CSAREQGGPGYTF
TRBV15	TRBJ2-7	CATSRDQEVWVYEQYF
TRBV10-3	TRBJ2-1	CVIRVGRHNEQFF
TRBV7-9	TRBJ2-5	CASSSPRGPQETQYF
TRBV9	TRBJ2-4	CASSVAARDREQYF
TRBV25-1	TRBJ2-1	CASSGRWDRGSYNEQFF
TRBV15	.	CATSSHLGGNYEQYF
TRBV28	.	CASRPEREGTYEQYF
TRBV20-1	TRBJ2-3	CSATGTREGTDTQYF
TRBV3-1	TRBJ2-7	CASSQDFRTLGEQYF
TRBV10-3	TRBJ1-4	CAISDPGGGATNEKLFF
TRBV7-9	TRBJ2-7	CASSPPGLIYEQYF
TRBV29-1	TRBJ1-2	CSVEADSDNYGYTF
TRBV10-3	.	CAISELAGVFSEQYF
TRBV20-1	TRBJ2-5	CSARVAGETQYF
TRBV13	TRBJ1-6	CASSPRQGLFNSPLHF
TRBV12-3/TRBV12-4	TRBJ2-5	CASSRDRQEAQYF
TRBV29-1	TRBJ2-7	CSVEIDRGTYEQYF
TRBV7-2	TRBJ2-7	CASSLESGGGSPHEQYF